These 9 T cell receptor beta chains were sequenced from one sample in a study of breast tumors, draining lymph nodes, adjacent tissues. TCRdb redid the calling of the multiplex PCR reads with MiXCR, one entry per CDR3 protein. The sample includes approximately 200,000 distinct CDR3 sequences, 31% seen only once; the top ten take 4% to 4.5%. Samples came from axillary lymph nodes draining the breast cancer. The sequencing input was axillary lymph node tissue. The receptors come from a female donor with breast cancer. Some clones in this sample may be carry-over from other donors' samples.

The chain employs TRBV13 and TRBJ1-4; D not resolved. CDR1 is PRHDT and CDR2 is FYEKMQ in the germline V gene (reference sequence). Trimming cost V 7 bases and J 3 bases, with 12 bases left between them. This CDR3 comprises 14 residues. The DNA for the CDR3 is TGTGCCAGCACGCTTAGCGGATCTAATGAAAAACTGTTTTTT. This encodes CASTLSGSNEKLFF.

There are many counts of this clonotype. J is TRBJ1-2 and V is TRBV18, with no clear D. The CDR3 loop spans 13 amino acids. Germline CDR1 reads KGHSH; CDR2 reads LQKENI. Trimming took off 2 bases at V and 8 bases at J, with 12 bases between the two ends. The CDR3 loop is CASSPRLGDGYTF. DNA for the CDR3: TGTGCCAGCTCACCAAGATTGGGCGACGGCTACACCTTC. The full variable domain, completed using reference TRBV18 and TRBJ1-2, is NAGVMQNPRHLVRRRGQEARLRCSPMKGHSHVYWYRQLPEEGLKFMVYLQKENIIDESGMPKERFSAEFPKEGPSILRIQQVVRGDSAAYFCASSPRLGDGYTFGSGTRLTVV.

This clonotype was recorded many times. The J gene is TRBJ2-1, the V gene TRBV4-2; D possibly corresponds to TRBD2 (5 bases). The CDR3 length is 17 residues. The V gene lost 0 bases and the J gene lost 0 bases, with 12 bases spanning the gap. The germline CDR1 and CDR2 sequences are LGHNA and YNFKEQ. The DNA for the CDR3 is TGTGCCAGCAGCCAAGATACAACGAGGGCCTCCTACAATGAGCAGTTCTTC. Amino acids: CASSQDTTRASYNEQFF.

V usage is TRBV28 and J usage is TRBJ2-1; D is perhaps TRBD2 (6 bases). V was cut by 5 bases and J by 8 bases, with 22 bases left in between. The CDR3 spans 16 residues. Germline V gives CDR1 MDHEN, CDR2 SYDVKM. The DNA of the CDR3 is TGTGCCAGCAGTCCCGTCAAGGCTAACGGGAGCCATGAGCAGTTCTTC. It is translated as CASSPVKANGSHEQFF.

The rearrangement joins TRBV12-3 or TRBV12-4 to TRBJ2-4, with D tentatively TRBD1 or TRBD2 (6 bases each). V dropped 3 bases and J dropped 8 bases, with 17 bases sitting between them. The CDR3 runs 15 residues. The CDR3 loop reads CASSFRGGGGYIQYF. CDR3 coding DNA: TGTGCCAGCAGTTTCCGTGGCGGAGGGGGATACATTCAGTACTTC.

The chain employs TRBV10-3 and TRBJ2-3, with 11 bases fitting TRBD1. Unmatched junction bases numbered 7, after V lost 6 bases and J lost 5 bases. CDR1 and CDR2 from the germline V gene are ENHRY and SYGVKD. CDR3 length: 15 amino acids. The CDR3 coding sequence is TGTGCCATCAGCGCGGGACAGGGGGGAAGAGATACGCAGTATTTT. This gives the protein CAISAGQGGRDTQYF.

This clonotype has a handful of counts. The conserved closing phenylalanine or tryptophan is absent in this CDR3, likely reflecting a read error. This chain joins TRBV6-6 and TRBJ1-2, with D maybe TRBD1 (5 bases). Trimming took off 5 bases at V and 4 bases at J, with 11 bases between the two ends. Germline loops: CDR1 MNHNY, CDR2 SVGAGI (reference sequence). The CDR3 length is 13 residues. CDR3 sequence (DNA): TGTGCCAGCAGTGAGACAGAAACCTATGGCTACACCCTC. It yields the protein CASSETETYGYTL.

The chain uses TRBV15 and TRBJ2-3; a possible D gene is TRBD2 (5 bases). V dropped 11 bases and J dropped 5 bases, with 11 bases sitting between them. The CDR3 is 11 residues long. Germline CDR1 is LNHNV and CDR2 is YYDKDF (reference sequence). The CDR3 is CAPSIGDTQYF. The CDR3 DNA reads TGTGCCCCTAGCATCGGAGATACGCAGTATTTT.

Concerning this clonotype: Given the absence of the conserved phenylalanine or tryptophan at the CDR3 end, a read error is likely. The DNA is omitted, as the CDR3 cannot be located on it reliably, and the CDR3 follows TCRdb's listing. The gene calls are TRBV20-1 and TRBJ2-5; no DNA check was done on the table's D call, TRBD1. The V gene's germline CDR1 is DFQATT and CDR2 SNEGSKA (reference sequence). The CDR3 is 14 amino acids in total, end residues counted. CDR3 protein: CSARTGTFGYTFGS.